A selection of T cell receptor beta chains follows, all from one sample in a study of blood T cells in healthy people across ages. Each CDR3 protein is one row after TCRdb ran MiXCR on the 5' RACE reads. The table lists roughly 860,000 distinct CDR3 sequences, roughly 60% of them singletons, with 25% to 35% in the top ten. The sequenced sample consisted of blood. Every receptor here comes from a man aged 30 to 45 in good health. Both conserved end residues are part of each CDR3. A D gene is named only where the DNA matches it firmly. Some rows have no size entry. The others give once, few or many, or a class for an expanded clone.

size: -; V: TRBV6-6; D: -; J: TRBJ2-1; CDR3: CASSYSSPGTHEQFF; DNA: TGTGCCAGCAGTTACTCGAGCCCAGGCACCCACGAGCAGTTCTTC
size: -; V: TRBV5-1; D: -; J: TRBJ2-1; CDR3: CASSLASADYNEQFF; DNA: TGCGCCAGCAGCTTGGCCTCGGCGGACTACAATGAGCAGTTCTTC
size: -; V: TRBV6-6; D: -; J: TRBJ1-2; CDR3: CASSYRVGDSNYGYTF; DNA: TGTGCCAGCAGTTACAGGGTCGGGGATTCAAACTATGGCTACACCTTC
size: -; V: TRBV5-1; D: TRBD1; J: TRBJ1-5; CDR3: CASSRQGDQPQHF; DNA: TGCGCCAGCAGCCGACAGGGGGATCAGCCCCAGCATTTT
size: few; V: TRBV5-6; D: TRBD1; J: TRBJ1-2; CDR3: CASSRQGNYGYTF; DNA: TGTGCCAGCAGCCGACAGGGGAACTATGGCTACACCTTC
size: -; V: TRBV5-6; D: -; J: TRBJ2-1; CDR3: CASSLAGVHLYNEQFF; DNA: TGTGCCAGCAGCTTAGCAGGGGTCCACCTTTACAATGAGCAGTTCTTC
size: -; V: TRBV27; D: TRBD2; J: TRBJ2-5; CDR3: CASSLRIAGGQKTQYF; DNA: TGTGCCAGCAGTTTACGAATAGCGGGGGGGCAGAAGACCCAGTACTTC
size: -; V: TRBV7-2; D: -; J: TRBJ2-2; CDR3: CASSLEATGELFF; DNA: TGTGCCAGCAGCTTAGAGGCCACCGGGGAGCTGTTTTTT
size: -; V: TRBV20-1; D: -; J: TRBJ2-1; CDR3: CSGTSPREQFF; DNA: TGCAGTGGTACTAGCCCTAGAGAGCAGTTCTTC
size: few; V: TRBV3-1; D: -; J: TRBJ2-5; CDR3: CASSQGASIETQYF; DNA: TGTGCCAGCAGCCAGGGCGCTAGTATTGAGACCCAGTACTTC
size: -; V: TRBV4-2; D: -; J: TRBJ2-7; CDR3: CASSQVDSLSYEQYF; DNA: TGTGCCAGCAGCCAAGTGGACAGCCTCTCCTACGAGCAGTACTTC
size: -; V: TRBV7-9; D: TRBD1; J: TRBJ2-5; CDR3: CASERDSRAEQYF; DNA: TGTGCCAGTGAAAGGGACAGCCGGGCGGAGCAGTACTTC
size: -; V: TRBV4-3; D: -; J: TRBJ2-2; CDR3: CASSQDLTGNTGELFF; DNA: TGCGCCAGCAGCCAAGATCTTACAGGAAACACCGGGGAGCTGTTTTTT
size: -; V: TRBV3-1; D: TRBD1; J: TRBJ1-2; CDR3: CASSQDWYTGANYGYTF; DNA: TGTGCCAGCAGCCAAGATTGGTACACAGGGGCAAACTATGGCTACACCTTC
size: -; V: TRBV3-1; D: -; J: TRBJ2-3; CDR3: CASSQDSRSTDTQYF; DNA: TGTGCCAGCAGCCAAGACTCACGTAGCACAGATACGCAGTATTTT
size: few; V: TRBV7-7; D: -; J: TRBJ2-7; CDR3: CASSFRDGGEQYF; DNA: TGTGCCAGCAGCTTTAGGGACGGGGGCGAGCAGTACTTC
size: -; V: TRBV4-3; D: -; J: TRBJ1-1; CDR3: CASSQLGGGTEAFF; DNA: TGCGCCAGCAGCCAACTAGGGGGGGGGACTGAAGCTTTCTTT
size: once; V: TRBV20-1; D: TRBD1; J: TRBJ2-3; CDR3: CSASTTRQGSDTQYF; DNA: TGCAGTGCTAGTACAACGAGACAGGGGTCAGATACGCAGTATTTT